Below, 10 T cell receptor beta chains from the same sample are listed, as sequenced in a study of T cells after yellow fever vaccination. TCRdb passed the 5' RACE reads through MiXCR, listing each CDR3 protein once. The table includes about 69,000 distinct CDR3 sequences, under 6.5% detected once. The sample consisted of CD4+ T cells sorted from PBMCs, taken around 14 days after the first yellow fever vaccination. These receptors all stem from a man between 18 and 35 years old who received the YFV17D yellow fever vaccine.

This clonotype has a count of ten or more. The chain combines TRBV14 with TRBJ2-3; TRBD2 is a possible D gene (6 bases). CDR3 length: 16 residues. Per the germline V gene, CDR1 is SGHDN and CDR2 is FVKESK. V lost 0 bases, J lost 0 bases, and 10 bases lay in between. CDR3 region: CASSQERGASTDTQYF. The CDR3 DNA reads as TGTGCCAGCAGCCAAGAGCGCGGGGCTAGCACAGATACGCAGTATTTT.

This clonotype occurred many times. V gene TRBV7-2 combines with J gene TRBJ1-2; the D gene is possibly TRBD1 (6 bases). This CDR3 contains 13 residues. CDR1 and CDR2 (germline): SGHTA, FQGNSA. Trimming removed 5 bases from V and 7 bases from J, with 14 bases in between. In DNA, the CDR3 is TGTGCCAGCAGCCGGGGGGCCGGAGGTGGCTACACCTTC. It encodes CASSRGAGGGYTF.

To note about this clonotype: This could be a read error, since a much larger clone is one nucleotide away. V is TRBV9 and J is TRBJ2-4; D possibly corresponds to TRBD2 (6 bases). Per germline, CDR1 SGDLS and CDR2 YYNGEE. This CDR3 contains 18 residues. In DNA form, the CDR3 reads TGTGCCACCAGCGAGGGAGGTGGGGGACTTTTAGCCAAAAACATTCAGTACTTC. It specifies CATSEGGGGLLAKNIQYF.

This clonotype appeared many times. The V and J genes are TRBV7-3 and TRBJ1-1, with D perhaps TRBD1 (5 bases). This CDR3 contains 14 residues. Germline assignment: CDR1 SGHTA and CDR2 FQGTGA. Trimming stripped 5 bases from V and 10 bases from J, with 20 bases between. The CDR3 DNA sequence: TGTGCCAGCAGCACAACAGGAGACCCGGTGGGAGCTTTCTTT. Residues: CASSTTGDPVGAFF.

This clonotype was picked up many times. The chain recombines TRBV7-9 with TRBJ2-1, with 9 bases that match TRBD2. This CDR3 is 15 amino acids long. Germline V gene data show CDR1 as SEHNR and CDR2 as FQNEAQ (reference sequence). Trimming cost V 0 bases and J 9 bases; bases outside gene matches: 6. CDR3 residues: CASSLAWTSEAEQFF. CDR3 nucleotides: TGTGCCAGCAGCTTAGCGTGGACTAGCGAGGCTGAGCAGTTCTTC. Filled out from reference TRBV7-9 and TRBJ2-1, the complete variable domain reads DTGVSQNPRHKITKRGQNVTFRCDPISEHNRLYWYRQTLGQGPEFLTYFQNEAQLEKSRLLSDRFSAERPKGSFSTLEIQRTEQGDSAMYLCASSLAWTSEAEQFFGPGTRLTVL.

A remark on this clonotype: A much larger clone differs by one base, so this may be a read error. The V and J genes are TRBV19 and TRBJ2-2; perhaps TRBD2 as D (5 bases). Germline values: CDR1 LNHDA, CDR2 SQIVND (reference sequence). The CDR3 is 17 amino acids. The CDR3 DNA reads as TGTGCCAGTAGTAATCGGCTGGGCGGGCTTAACACCGGGGATCTGTTTTTT. Amino acids: CASSNRLGGLNTGDLFF.

This clonotype was counted many times. The rearrangement joins TRBV7-6 to TRBJ1-1; a weak D match, TRBD1 (5 bases). The CDR3 contains 14 residues. Germline CDR1 reads SGHVS; CDR2 reads FNYEAQ. The ends were cut back, 5 bases at V and 4 bases at J, with 14 bases in the middle. CDR3 protein: CASSLGLGVTEAFF. Written as DNA, the CDR3 is TGTGCCAGCAGCCTCGGGTTAGGGGTCACTGAAGCTTTCTTT. The complete variable domain, with remaining parts taken from reference TRBV7-6 and TRBJ1-1, reads GAGVSQSPRYKVTKRGQDVALRCDPISGHVSLYWYRQALGQGPEFLTYFNYEAQQDKSGLPNDRFSAERPEGSISTLTIQRTEQRDSAMYRCASSLGLGVTEAFFGQGTRLTVV.

This clonotype was found many times. The rearrangement uses TRBV19 and TRBJ1-2, with D hard to call. The CDR3 has 13 residues. Trimming took 7 bases from V and 7 from J, leaving 16 bases between them. The germline V gene encodes CDR1 LNHDA and CDR2 SQIVND (reference sequence). In DNA form, the CDR3 reads TGTGCCAGTAACGCACGTCGGATCGGTGGCTACACCTTC. It codes for CASNARRIGGYTF.

This clonotype has ten or more counts. This sequence joins TRBV19 and TRBJ2-7; tentative D call: TRBD2 (6 bases). V gave up 3 bases and J gave up 3 bases, with 12 bases separating them. Germline lookup yields CDR1 LNHDA and CDR2 SQIVND (reference sequence). CDR3 length: 14 amino acids. The CDR3: CASSIQGGIYEQYF. The DNA of the CDR3 is TGTGCCAGTAGTATCCAGGGCGGGATCTACGAGCAGTACTTC. Variable domain in full (rest from reference TRBV19 and TRBJ2-7): DGGITQSPKYLFRKEGQNVTLSCEQNLNHDAMYWYRQDPGQGLRLIYYSQIVNDFQKGDIAEGYSVSREKKESFPLTVTSAQKNPTAFYLCASSIQGGIYEQYFGPGTRLTVT.

This clonotype was detected ten times or more. The chain links TRBV6-5 to TRBJ1-2; 9 nucleotides match TRBD1. Trimming at V came to 6 bases and at J to 8 bases, leaving 7 bases not matched to a gene. CDR1 MNHEY and CDR2 SVGAGI come from the germline V gene. CDR3 size: 13 residues. In DNA form, the CDR3 reads TGTGCCAGCAGACCCCGGGACAGGGCCGGCTACACCTTC. This gives the protein CASRPRDRAGYTF.